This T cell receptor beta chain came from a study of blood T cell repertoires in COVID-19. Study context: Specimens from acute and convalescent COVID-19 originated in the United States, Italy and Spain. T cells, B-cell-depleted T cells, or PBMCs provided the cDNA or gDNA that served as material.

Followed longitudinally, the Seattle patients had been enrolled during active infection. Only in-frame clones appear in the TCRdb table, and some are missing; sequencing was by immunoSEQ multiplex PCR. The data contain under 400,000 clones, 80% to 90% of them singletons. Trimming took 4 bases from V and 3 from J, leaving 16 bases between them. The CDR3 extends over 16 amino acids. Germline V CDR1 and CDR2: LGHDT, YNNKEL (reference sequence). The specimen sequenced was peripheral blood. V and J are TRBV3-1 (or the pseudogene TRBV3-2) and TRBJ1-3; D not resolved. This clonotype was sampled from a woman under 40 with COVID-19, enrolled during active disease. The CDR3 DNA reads TGTGCCAGCAGCCGCTGGGGAGAGAACAATGGAAACACCATATATTTT. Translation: CASSRWGENNGNTIYF.